This TCR beta chain was recovered during a study of technical replicates of blood from four donors. Method: immunoSEQ multiplex PCR; TCRdb's copy keeps in-frame clones and lacks some. The sample lists more than 50,000 clones; roughly 89% were seen once. V shed 1 base and J shed 2 bases, with 12 bases lying between them. The CDR3 is made up of 16 amino acids. Germline lookup yields CDR1 MGHRA and CDR2 YSYEKL. Sample: PBMCs. The chain joins TRBV4-1 to TRBJ1-5; D perhaps matches TRBD1 (6 bases). This receptor was taken from a human donor in good health. Some clones in this sample may be carry-over from other donors' samples. The CDR3 nucleotides read TGCGCCAGCAGCCAAGGGGGGCTTTTAGGCAATCAGCCCCAGCATTTT. Its translation is CASSQGGLLGNQPQHF.